These 26 T cell receptor beta chains were all obtained from the same sample, sequenced in a study of T cell responses to AZD1222 COVID-19 vaccine. Assay used: immunoSEQ multiplex PCR; TCRdb lists only in-frame clones, some missing. Of about 120,000 clones in the sample, about 90% were seen once. Sequences were derived from peripheral blood, sampled on day 0 of AZD1222 vaccination. The source is an adult in good health.

This chain's CDR3 is CASSGNYGYTF. The CDR3 nucleotides read TGTGCCAGCAGCGGCAACTATGGCTACACCTTC. The chain is built from TRBV9 and TRBJ1-2; D gene unclear. Trimming pared 3 bases from V and 2 bases from J, leaving 2 bases between. Per germline, CDR1 SGDLS and CDR2 YYNGEE. The CDR3 is 11 amino acids.

This rearrangement joins TRBV7-2 to TRBJ2-1; 8 positions agree with TRBD2. The CDR3 length is 15 residues. V was pared by 7 bases and J by 0 bases, with 5 bases of the junction left unmatched. Germline-derived CDR1 and CDR2 are SGHTA and FQGNSA. In DNA, the CDR3 is TGTGCCAGCACCCTTAGCGGGAACTCCTACAATGAGCAGTTCTTC. As protein: CASTLSGNSYNEQFF.

The J gene is TRBJ2-3, the V gene TRBV9, with no clear D. The CDR3 is 14 residues long. V shed 0 bases and J shed 2 bases, with 7 bases lying between them. The germline gives CDR1 SGDLS, CDR2 YYNGEE. The CDR3 loop is CASSVGPFTDTQYF. The CDR3, as DNA: TGTGCCAGCAGCGTAGGACCCTTCACAGATACGCAGTATTTT. The full variable domain, completed using reference TRBV9 and TRBJ2-3, is DSGVTQTPKHLITATGQRVTLRCSPRSGDLSVYWYQQSLDQGLQFLIQYYNGEERAKGNILERFSAQQFPDLHSELNLSSLELGDSALYFCASSVGPFTDTQYFGPGTRLTVL.

This clone was picked up one time. The V call is TRBV12-5, the J call TRBJ1-6; unclear D gene. Germline-derived CDR1 and CDR2 are LGHNT and FRNRAP. V lost 3 bases and J lost 5, with 20 bases in between. The CDR3 covers 18 residues. For the CDR3, the DNA is TGTGCTAGTGGTTTTACGCCAGTGGCAACCTGGGATAATTCACCCCTCCACTTT. It translates to CASGFTPVATWDNSPLHF.

The chain joins TRBV4-3 to TRBJ2-7, with D perhaps matching TRBD1 (5 bases). The CDR3 is 14 amino acids. V was cut by 0 bases and J by 6 bases, with 12 bases left in between. In germline, CDR1 is LGHNA, CDR2 YSLEER. The CDR3 nucleotides read TGCGCCAGCAGCCAAGATAGCCAGGGTCGCGAGCAGTACTTC. This translates into CASSQDSQGREQYF.

The chain uses TRBV12-5 and TRBJ1-1; TRBD1 agrees at 8 bases. The CDR3 length is 17 residues. Germline V gene data show CDR1 as LGHNT and CDR2 as FRNRAP. The junction had 15 bases not matched to a gene; V was cut back by 2 bases and J by 7 bases. CDR3 protein: CASGLSPRGQDSHEAFF. The DNA for the CDR3 is TGTGCTAGTGGTTTGTCCCCAAGGGGACAGGATTCACATGAAGCTTTCTTT.

The V call is TRBV4-3, the J call TRBJ2-7; possible D gene TRBD2, 5 bases. V lost 0 bases and J lost 4, with 7 bases in between. CDR1 and CDR2 (germline): LGHNA, YSLEER. The CDR3 covers 13 residues. The DNA of the CDR3 is TGCGCCAGCAGCCAAGAGTCGGGGTACGAGCAGTACTTC. This encodes CASSQESGYEQYF.

This clone was detected only once. This chain joins TRBV4-3 and TRBJ2-7; the match to TRBD2 covers 9 bases. The CDR3 runs to 14 residues. J was trimmed by 1 base and V by 5 bases; bases with no gene match: 3. CDR1 is LGHNA and CDR2 is YSLEER in the germline V gene. The CDR3, as DNA: TGCGCCAGCAGCTGGCGGGAGGGGTCCTACGAGCAGTACTTC. The encoded protein is CASSWREGSYEQYF.

The J gene is TRBJ1-2, the V gene TRBV6-1, with unresolved D. V lost 4 bases, J lost 0 bases, and 15 bases lay in between. This CDR3 is built from 16 residues. Germline values: CDR1 MNHNS, CDR2 SASEGT. The CDR3 sequence is CASSAQAQLANYGYTF. The DNA of the CDR3 is TGTGCCAGCAGTGCTCAGGCCCAATTAGCTAACTATGGCTACACCTTC.

This clone was detected only once. The V gene is TRBV9, the J gene TRBJ1-2, with D unclear. Between the trimmed V and J ends, which lost 3 bases and 6 bases, there was a span of 9 bases. The CDR3 runs 12 residues. Germline V gene lookup returns CDR1 SGDLS and CDR2 YYNGEE. The CDR3 here is CASSEGGDGYTF. CDR3 DNA sequence: TGTGCCAGCAGCGAGGGCGGAGATGGCTACACCTTC.

This clone has a handful of counts. The chain is built from TRBV6-4 and TRBJ1-6; D is unresolved. V lost 0 bases and J 5 bases, leaving 5 bases between the germline ends. The germline gives CDR1 MRHNA, CDR2 SNTAGT. The CDR3 is 14 amino acids. The CDR3 DNA is TGTGCCAGCAGTGACTCAAGCGATAATTCACCCCTCCACTTT. Translating gives CASSDSSDNSPLHF.

The chain links TRBV19 to TRBJ2-7; unclear D gene. Deletions cut 3 bases from V and 2 bases from J, with 8 bases between. CDR3 length: 13 residues. In germline, CDR1 is LNHDA, CDR2 SQIVND (reference sequence). CDR3 sequence reads: CASSMAVTYEQYF. Written as DNA, the CDR3 is TGTGCCAGTAGTATGGCTGTTACCTACGAGCAGTACTTC.

This chain's CDR3 is CASSTSTGVNTEAFF. The CDR3 coding sequence is TGTGCCAGCAGCACTTCGACAGGAGTGAACACTGAAGCTTTCTTT. The chain is built from TRBV11-2 and TRBJ1-1; perhaps TRBD1 as D (6 bases). In germline, CDR1 is SGHAT, CDR2 FQNNGV. The CDR3 loop spans 15 amino acids. Trimming cost V 5 bases and J 0 bases, with 13 bases left between them.

The chain is built from TRBV6-2 or TRBV6-3 and TRBJ1-2, with 9 bases identical to TRBD1. The CDR3 runs 14 residues. V was clipped by 4 bases and J by 4 bases; unmatched bases: 4. Germline CDR1 is MNHEY and CDR2 is SVGEGT. CDR3 residues: CASSFTGGSYGYTF. The CDR3 nucleotides read TGTGCCAGCAGTTTTACAGGGGGCAGCTATGGCTACACCTTC.

This chain connects TRBV5-1 to TRBJ1-1; D is unclear. V shed 4 bases and J shed 4 bases, with 14 bases lying between them. CDR1 is SGHRS and CDR2 is YFSETQ in the germline V gene. The length of the CDR3 is 14 residues. The CDR3 DNA follows: TGCGCCAGCAGCGTCGGGGAGGGAGGCACTGAAGCTTTCTTT. It codes for CASSVGEGGTEAFF.

The V gene is TRBV28, the J gene TRBJ2-1; D is possibly TRBD2 (6 bases). The CDR3 contains 17 residues. Germline V gene data show CDR1 as MDHEN and CDR2 as SYDVKM. Between the trimmed V and J ends, which lost 8 bases and 3 bases, there was a span of 23 bases. CDR3 sequence reads: CASFPLAESLLYNEQFF. The CDR3 DNA reads as TGTGCCAGCTTTCCTTTAGCGGAGAGCCTCCTCTACAATGAGCAGTTCTTC.

V usage is TRBV24-1 and J usage is TRBJ2-1, with D possibly matching TRBD2 (6 bases). The CDR3 loop spans 13 amino acids. CDR1 and CDR2 (germline): KGHDR, SFDVKD. The V gene lost 8 bases and the J gene lost 2 bases, with 9 bases spanning the gap. The CDR3 DNA follows: TGTGCCACCATGGGCGGGGCCTACAATGAGCAGTTCTTC. Translated: CATMGGAYNEQFF.

The rearrangement uses TRBV11-2 and TRBJ1-6; 9 bases line up with TRBD1. Germline V gene lookup returns CDR1 SGHAT and CDR2 FQNNGV. V shed 5 bases and J 8 bases; nucleotides not matched to a gene: 1. This CDR3 contains 13 residues. As DNA, the CDR3 is TGTGCCAGCAGCAGGACAGGGGATTCACCCCTCCACTTT. This translates into CASSRTGDSPLHF.

The rearrangement joins TRBV28 to TRBJ1-2; 7 nucleotides agree with TRBD1. The V segment lost 3 bases and the J segment 4 bases; nucleotides outside the gene matches: 17. CDR3 length equals 18 residues. Germline V gene lookup returns CDR1 MDHEN and CDR2 SYDVKM. The CDR3 nucleotides read TGTGCCAGCAGTTTCCTAACGAGACAGGGTAATATAGGCTATGGCTACACCTTC. Amino acid sequence: CASSFLTRQGNIGYGYTF.

The chain recombines TRBV6-2 or TRBV6-3 with TRBJ1-5; a possible D gene is TRBD1 (5 bases). Germline-derived CDR1 and CDR2 are MNHEY and SVGEGT. Trimming cost V 2 bases and J 3 bases, with 8 bases left between them. The CDR3 sequence is 14 residues long. The CDR3 here is CASSYPGYNQPQHF. The DNA of the CDR3 is TGTGCCAGCAGTTACCCAGGGTACAATCAGCCCCAGCATTTT.

This sequence joins TRBV7-9 and TRBJ1-6, with 7 bases matching TRBD1. V shed 6 bases and J 8 bases; nucleotides not matched to a gene: 7. CDR3 length: 14 amino acids. CDR1 is SEHNR, CDR2 FQNEAQ, per germline (reference sequence). The CDR3 coding sequence is TGTGCCAGCAGGGAACAGGGGAGGGATTCACCCCTCCACTTT. Its protein is CASREQGRDSPLHF.

The chain uses TRBV30 and TRBJ1-5, with D possibly matching TRBD1 (5 bases). Germline V CDR1 and CDR2: GTSNPN, SVGIG (reference sequence). Trimming stripped 1 base from V and 12 bases from J, with 13 bases between. This CDR3 is built from 12 residues. The CDR3, as DNA: TGTGCCTGGAGTGGGGGAGGGGCTATCCAGCATTTT. Its translation: CAWSGGGAIQHF.

The chain has TRBV19 and TRBJ2-7, with D possibly TRBD2 on 8 matching bases. The V gene's germline CDR1 is LNHDA and CDR2 SQIVND (reference sequence). Between the trimmed V and J ends, which lost 1 base and 1 base, there was a span of 17 bases. This CDR3 comprises 17 residues. In DNA form, the CDR3 reads TGTGCCAGTAGTATAGGGGAGGGGGCTAGCGGGTCCTACGAGCAGTACTTC. Its protein is CASSIGEGASGSYEQYF.

The chain couples TRBV19 to TRBJ1-5; D is unclear. Trimming took off 4 bases at V and 2 bases at J, with 9 bases between the two ends. The CDR3 is 14 residues long. Per the germline V gene, CDR1 is LNHDA and CDR2 is SQIVND (reference sequence). CDR3: CASSSLSGNQPQHF. Written as DNA, the CDR3 is TGTGCCAGTAGTAGTTTATCGGGCAATCAGCCCCAGCATTTT.

The CDR3 sequence: CASSVMEDYGYTF. DNA of the CDR3: TGTGCCAGCAGCGTCATGGAGGACTATGGCTACACCTTC. The rearrangement joins TRBV9 to TRBJ1-2; D is uncertain. Deletions cut 2 bases from V and 3 bases from J, with 8 bases between. Germline V gene lookup returns CDR1 SGDLS and CDR2 YYNGEE. The length of the CDR3 is 13 residues. Full variable domain (missing parts from reference TRBV9 and TRBJ1-2): DSGVTQTPKHLITATGQRVTLRCSPRSGDLSVYWYQQSLDQGLQFLIQYYNGEERAKGNILERFSAQQFPDLHSELNLSSLELGDSALYFCASSVMEDYGYTFGSGTRLTVV.

The chain links TRBV24-1 to TRBJ2-1; TRBD2 agrees at 7 bases. The CDR3 runs 15 residues. J gave up 2 bases and V 4 bases, and 4 bases lay outside the gene matches. The V gene's germline CDR1 is KGHDR and CDR2 SFDVKD. The CDR3, as DNA: TGTGCCACCAGTGAAGCGGGAACCGCCTACAATGAGCAGTTCTTC. Translated: CATSEAGTAYNEQFF.